This T cell receptor (beta chain) was sequenced in a study of cytomegalovirus exposure and HLA in healthy donors. In the PCR, 60 Vbeta and 13 Jbeta primers were used. Repertoires were generated with immunoSEQ multiplex PCR, while TCRdb's copy carries only in-frame clones and drops some. There are approximately 150,000 clones in the sample; roughly 80% occur only once, and about 11% lies in the top ten. Study conclusions and caveats: The authors judged a highly shared variant cluster likely a sequencing artifact.

Note on this clone: Its antigen is as yet unknown.

V trimming: 4 bases; J trimming: 5 bases; junction bases outside the gene matches: 8. The CDR3 runs 15 residues. CDR1 and CDR2 from the germline V gene are WSHSY and SAAADI. The V and J genes are TRBV10-2 and TRBJ1-5; TRBD1 matches 7 bases. The TCR originated in a man younger than 35 in good health and CMV-seropositive. The sequencing input was PBMCs. This CDR3 reads CASSATTGKDQPQHF. The CDR3 DNA reads TGCGCCAGCAGTGCCACGACAGGGAAAGATCAGCCCCAGCATTTT.